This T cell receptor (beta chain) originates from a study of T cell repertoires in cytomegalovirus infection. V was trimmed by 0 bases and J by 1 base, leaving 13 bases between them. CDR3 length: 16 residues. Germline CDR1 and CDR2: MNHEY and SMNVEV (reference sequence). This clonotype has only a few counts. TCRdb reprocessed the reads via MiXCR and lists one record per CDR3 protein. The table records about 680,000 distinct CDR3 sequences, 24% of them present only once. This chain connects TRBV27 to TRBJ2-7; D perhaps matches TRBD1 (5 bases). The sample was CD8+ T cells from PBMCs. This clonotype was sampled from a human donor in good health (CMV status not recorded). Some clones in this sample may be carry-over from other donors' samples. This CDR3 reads CASSLSGQVPSYEQYV. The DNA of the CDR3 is TGTGCCAGCAGTTTATCGGGGCAGGTCCCATCCTACGAGCAGTACGTC.